In this sample, the clone carrying this T cell receptor beta chain turned up a few times. Its matching antigen is unknown. The data are from a study of beta chain features in type 1 diabetes. Study details: Across the samples, more than 85 million sorted cells were examined in total.

Trimming cost V 0 bases and J 0 bases, with 17 bases left between them. The CDR3 has 17 residues. Germline CDR1 and CDR2: SQVTM and ANQGSEA. The sequenced template was cDNA made from the entire isolated RNA. Clones were read by immunoSEQ multiplex PCR, and TCRdb kept only the in-frame ones, dropping some. Among about 220,000 clones listed, roughly a tenth were seen once. Regarding the study as a whole: Lower insertion and higher deletion counts appeared at VDJ junctions in type 1 diabetes patients.

This TCR derives from a man aged 18 to 30 in good health. The gene calls are TRBV29-1 and TRBJ2-5, with a weak D call TRBD2 (5 bases). Sequencing used central memory CD4+ T cells from blood. Here the CDR3 reads CSVEDERTGMYQETQYF. The CDR3 coding sequence is TGCAGCGTTGAAGATGAGCGGACGGGCATGTACCAAGAGACCCAGTACTTC.